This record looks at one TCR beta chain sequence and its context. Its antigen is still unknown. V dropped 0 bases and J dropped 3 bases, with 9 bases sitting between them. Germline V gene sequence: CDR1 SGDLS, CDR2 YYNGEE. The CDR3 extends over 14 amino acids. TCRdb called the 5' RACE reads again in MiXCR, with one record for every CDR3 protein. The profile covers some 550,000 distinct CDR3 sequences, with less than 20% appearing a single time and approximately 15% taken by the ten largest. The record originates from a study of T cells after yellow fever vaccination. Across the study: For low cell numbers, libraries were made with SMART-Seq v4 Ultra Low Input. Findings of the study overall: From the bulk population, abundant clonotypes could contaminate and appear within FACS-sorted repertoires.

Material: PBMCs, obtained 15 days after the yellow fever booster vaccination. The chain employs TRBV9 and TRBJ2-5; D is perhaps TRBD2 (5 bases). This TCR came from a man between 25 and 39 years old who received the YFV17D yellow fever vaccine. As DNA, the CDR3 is TGTGCCAGCAGCGTAGGCGGAGGCAAAGAGACCCAGTACTTC. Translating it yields CASSVGGGKETQYF.